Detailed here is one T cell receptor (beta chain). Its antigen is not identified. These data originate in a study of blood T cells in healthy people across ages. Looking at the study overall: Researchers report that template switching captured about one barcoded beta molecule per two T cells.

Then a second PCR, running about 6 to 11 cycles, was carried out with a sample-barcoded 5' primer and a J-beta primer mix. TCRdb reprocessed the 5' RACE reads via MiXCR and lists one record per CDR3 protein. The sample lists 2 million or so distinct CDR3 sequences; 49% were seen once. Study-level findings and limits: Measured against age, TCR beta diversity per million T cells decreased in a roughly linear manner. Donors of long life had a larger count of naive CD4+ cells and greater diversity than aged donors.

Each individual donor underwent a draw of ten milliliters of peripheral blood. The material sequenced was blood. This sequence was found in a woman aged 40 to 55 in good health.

The CDR3 spells CASSLGQRGSNTEAFF. The CDR3 DNA is TGTGCCAGCAGCTTAGGCCAAAGGGGGTCGAACACTGAAGCTTTCTTT. J is TRBJ1-1 and V is TRBV11-3; TRBD1 is a possible D gene (6 bases). The germline gives CDR1 SGHNT, CDR2 YENEEA. V was clipped by 1 base and J by 1 base, with 13 bases between them. The CDR3 has 16 residues.